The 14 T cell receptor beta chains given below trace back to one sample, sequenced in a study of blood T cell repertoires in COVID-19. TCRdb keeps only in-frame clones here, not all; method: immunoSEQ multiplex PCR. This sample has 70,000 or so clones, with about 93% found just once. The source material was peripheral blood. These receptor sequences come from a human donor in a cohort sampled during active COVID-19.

CDR3 sequence (DNA): TGTGCCACCAAATACCAGGAGGGGACTAGTTATGGCTACACCTTC. Protein: CATKYQEGTSYGYTF. This chain joins TRBV3-1 (or the pseudogene TRBV3-2) and TRBJ1-2; a possible D gene is TRBD1 (5 bases). The V gene's germline CDR1 is LGHDT and CDR2 YNNKEL (reference sequence). V lost 10 bases, J lost 5 bases, and 23 bases lay in between. This CDR3 comprises 15 residues.

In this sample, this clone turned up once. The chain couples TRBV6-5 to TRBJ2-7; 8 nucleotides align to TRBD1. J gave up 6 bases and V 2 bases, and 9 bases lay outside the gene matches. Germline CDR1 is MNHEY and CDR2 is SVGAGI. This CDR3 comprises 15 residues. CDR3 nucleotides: TGTGCCAGCAGTTACCAAACAATCGGACAGGGCGAGCAGTACTTC. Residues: CASSYQTIGQGEQYF.

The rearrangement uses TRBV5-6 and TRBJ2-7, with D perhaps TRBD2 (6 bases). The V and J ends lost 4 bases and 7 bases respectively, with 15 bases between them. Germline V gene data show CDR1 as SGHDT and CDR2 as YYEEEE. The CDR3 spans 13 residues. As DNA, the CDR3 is TGTGCCAGCAGCGGCGGAGGGCTTGGGGAGCAGTACTTC. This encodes CASSGGGLGEQYF. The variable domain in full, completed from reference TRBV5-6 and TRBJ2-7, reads DAGVTQSPTHLIKTRGQQVTLRCSPKSGHDTVSWYQQALGQGPQFIFQYYEEEERQRGNFPDRFSGHQFPNYSSELNVNALLLGDSALYLCASSGGGLGEQYFGPGTRLTVT.

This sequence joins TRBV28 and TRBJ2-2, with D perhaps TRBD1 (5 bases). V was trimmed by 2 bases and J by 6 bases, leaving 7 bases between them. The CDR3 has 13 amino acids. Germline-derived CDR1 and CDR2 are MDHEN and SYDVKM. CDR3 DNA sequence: TGTGCCAGCAGTTTACTCAGGGCCGGGGAGCTGTTTTTT. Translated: CASSLLRAGELFF.

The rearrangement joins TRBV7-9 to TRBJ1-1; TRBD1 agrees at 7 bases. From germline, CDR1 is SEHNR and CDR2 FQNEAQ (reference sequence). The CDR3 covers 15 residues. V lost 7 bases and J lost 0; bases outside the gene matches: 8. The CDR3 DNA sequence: TGTGCCAGCATTCCAGCCGGGACAGTGAACACTGAAGCTTTCTTT. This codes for CASIPAGTVNTEAFF.

CDR3 region: CASSSVRGGGNQPQHF. The CDR3 bases are TGTGCCAGCAGCTCCGTCCGAGGGGGGGGCAATCAGCCCCAGCATTTT. V is TRBV11-2 and J is TRBJ1-5; possibly TRBD1 for D (6 bases). The CDR3 extends over 16 amino acids. The germline V gene encodes CDR1 SGHAT and CDR2 FQNNGV. Between the trimmed V and J ends, which lost 4 bases and 2 bases, there was a span of 15 bases.

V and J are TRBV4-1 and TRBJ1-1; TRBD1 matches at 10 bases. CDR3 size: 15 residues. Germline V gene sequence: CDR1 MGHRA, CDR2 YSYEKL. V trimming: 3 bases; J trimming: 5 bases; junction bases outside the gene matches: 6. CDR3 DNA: TGCGCCAGCAGCCATCCCGGGACAGGGGAGACTGAAGCTTTCTTT. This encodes CASSHPGTGETEAFF.

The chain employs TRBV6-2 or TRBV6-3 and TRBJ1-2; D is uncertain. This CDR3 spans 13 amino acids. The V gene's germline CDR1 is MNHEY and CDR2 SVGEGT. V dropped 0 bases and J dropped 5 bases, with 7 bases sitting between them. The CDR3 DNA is TGTGCCAGCAGTTACTCTCGGGTTTATGGCTACACCTTC. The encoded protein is CASSYSRVYGYTF.

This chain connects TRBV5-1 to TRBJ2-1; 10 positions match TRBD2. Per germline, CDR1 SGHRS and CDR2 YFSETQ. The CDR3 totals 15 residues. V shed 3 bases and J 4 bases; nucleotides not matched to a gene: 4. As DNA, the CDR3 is TGCGCCAGCAGCTCAACTAGCGGGGAATACAATGAGCAGTTCTTC. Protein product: CASSSTSGEYNEQFF.

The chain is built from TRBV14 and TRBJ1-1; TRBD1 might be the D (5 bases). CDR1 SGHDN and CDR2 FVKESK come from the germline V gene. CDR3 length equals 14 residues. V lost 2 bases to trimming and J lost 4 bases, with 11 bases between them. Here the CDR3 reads CASSQMMGGTEAFF. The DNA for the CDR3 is TGTGCCAGCAGCCAAATGATGGGGGGCACTGAAGCTTTCTTT.

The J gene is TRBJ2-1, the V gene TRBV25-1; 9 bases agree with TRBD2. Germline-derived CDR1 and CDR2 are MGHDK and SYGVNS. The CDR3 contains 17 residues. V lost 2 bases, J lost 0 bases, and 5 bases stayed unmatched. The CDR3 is CASSERAGGLSYNEQFF. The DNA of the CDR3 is TGTGCCAGCAGTGAACGAGCGGGGGGACTCTCCTACAATGAGCAGTTCTTC.

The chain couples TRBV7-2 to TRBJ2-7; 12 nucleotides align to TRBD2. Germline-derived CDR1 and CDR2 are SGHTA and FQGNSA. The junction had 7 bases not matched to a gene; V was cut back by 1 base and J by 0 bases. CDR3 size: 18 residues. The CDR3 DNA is TGTGCCAGCAGCTTAGAGAGGACTAGCGGGGTTTCCTCCTACGAGCAGTACTTC. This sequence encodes CASSLERTSGVSSYEQYF. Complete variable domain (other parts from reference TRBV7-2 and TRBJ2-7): GAGVSQSPSNKVTEKGKDVELRCDPISGHTALYWYRQSLGQGLEFLIYFQGNSAPDKSGLPSDRFSAERTGGSVSTLTIQRTQQEDSAVYLCASSLERTSGVSSYEQYFGPGTRLTVT.

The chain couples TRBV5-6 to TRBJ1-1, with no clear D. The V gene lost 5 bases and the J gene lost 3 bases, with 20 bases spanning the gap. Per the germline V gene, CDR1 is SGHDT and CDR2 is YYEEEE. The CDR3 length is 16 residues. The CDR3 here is CASRPTSVGLDTEAFF. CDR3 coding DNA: TGTGCCAGCAGGCCTACTAGTGTGGGCCTGGACACTGAAGCTTTCTTT. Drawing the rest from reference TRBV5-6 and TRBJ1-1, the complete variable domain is DAGVTQSPTHLIKTRGQQVTLRCSPKSGHDTVSWYQQALGQGPQFIFQYYEEEERQRGNFPDRFSGHQFPNYSSELNVNALLLGDSALYLCASRPTSVGLDTEAFFGQGTRLTVV.

This CDR3 is CASSLQGSEQYF. The CDR3, as DNA: TGCGCCAGCAGTTTACAGGGATCCGAGCAGTACTTC. J is TRBJ2-7 and V is TRBV5-1; the D gene is possibly TRBD1 (6 bases). Germline CDR1 SGHRS, CDR2 YFSETQ. V was shortened by 5 bases and J by 6 bases, with 12 bases between the two germline ends. The CDR3 is 12 residues long.